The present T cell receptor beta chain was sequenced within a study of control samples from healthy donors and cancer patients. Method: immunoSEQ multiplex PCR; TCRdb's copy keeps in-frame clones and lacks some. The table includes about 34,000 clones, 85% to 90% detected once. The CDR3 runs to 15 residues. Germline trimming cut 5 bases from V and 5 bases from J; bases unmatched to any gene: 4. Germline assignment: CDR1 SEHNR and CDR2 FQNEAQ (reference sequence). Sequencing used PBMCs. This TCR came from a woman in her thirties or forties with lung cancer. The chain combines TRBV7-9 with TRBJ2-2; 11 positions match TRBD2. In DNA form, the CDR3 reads TGTGCCAGCAGCCTTTCTAGCGGGGGGACCGGGGAGCTGTTTTTT. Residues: CASSLSSGGTGELFF.